Below, 19 T cell receptor beta chains from the same sample are listed, as sequenced in a study of blood T cells in healthy people across ages. For the second PCR, which ran for about 6 to 11 cycles, a sample-barcoded 5' primer and a J-beta primer mix were used. MiXCR, applied by TCRdb to the 5' RACE reads, yields one record per CDR3 protein. This table has around 1,500,000 distinct CDR3 sequences, 28% appearing once. The sample was blood. Every receptor here comes from a woman aged 25 to 39 in good health.

The V call is TRBV12-3 or TRBV12-4, the J call TRBJ1-1; D is undetermined. The CDR3 consists of 15 residues. Between the trimmed V and J ends, which lost 5 bases and 3 bases, there was a span of 16 bases. CDR3 coding DNA: TGTGCCAGCAGTAGGCAGGCCCTCGTCGACACTGAAGCTTTCTTT. This gives the protein CASSRQALVDTEAFF.

The chain employs TRBV7-9 and TRBJ1-2; 10 bases line up with TRBD1. Looked up from germline, CDR1 is SEHNR and CDR2 is FQNEAQ (reference sequence). Trimming cost V 7 bases and J 4 bases; bases outside gene matches: 9. CDR3 length: 15 amino acids. The CDR3 spells CASMPGRDRGYGYTF. CDR3 bases: TGTGCCAGCATGCCCGGGCGGGACAGGGGCTATGGCTACACCTTC.

In its sample, this clonotype was seen a few times. The V and J genes are TRBV27 and TRBJ2-7; 10 bases are shared with TRBD2. The CDR3 covers 15 residues. Unmatched junction bases numbered 8, after V lost 2 bases and J lost 7 bases. Germline CDR1 MNHEY, CDR2 SMNVEV (reference sequence). The CDR3 spells CASSLLAGDNNEQYF. Written as DNA, the CDR3 is TGTGCCAGCAGTTTACTAGCGGGGGATAACAATGAGCAGTACTTC.

The V call is TRBV7-9, the J call TRBJ1-4, with TRBD1 matching 9 bases. CDR3 size: 14 residues. CDR1 and CDR2 (germline): SEHNR, FQNEAQ (reference sequence). Trimming at V came to 5 bases and at J to 8 bases, leaving 6 bases not matched to a gene. CDR3 protein: CASSARQGGEKLFF. CDR3 DNA: TGTGCCAGCAGCGCCCGACAGGGGGGCGAAAAACTGTTTTTT. Supplemented by reference TRBV7-9 and TRBJ1-4, the full variable domain reads DTGVSQNPRHKITKRGQNVTFRCDPISEHNRLYWYRQTLGQGPEFLTYFQNEAQLEKSRLLSDRFSAERPKGSFSTLEIQRTEQGDSAMYLCASSARQGGEKLFFGSGTQLSVL.

As for this clonotype: Because the CDR3 is missing its conserved closing phenylalanine or tryptophan, this is likely a read error. The V gene is TRBV12-3 or TRBV12-4, the J gene TRBJ2-7; 7 nucleotides align to TRBD2. This CDR3 is built from 14 residues. V dropped 1 base and J dropped 2; count of bases not matched to a gene: 2. This CDR3 is CASSLGGRAYEQYI. The CDR3, as DNA: TGTGCCAGCAGTTTAGGAGGGAGGGCCTACGAGCAGTACATC.

This clonotype was found many times. The chain recombines TRBV6-1 with TRBJ2-7; D gene unclear. Germline loops: CDR1 MNHNS, CDR2 SASEGT. CDR3 size: 13 residues. V dropped 8 bases and J dropped 2 bases, with 13 bases sitting between them. The CDR3 DNA reads as TGTGCCAGCGGAGCGACACTAACCTACGAGCAGTACTTC. Translating it yields CASGATLTYEQYF.

This clonotype showed up just a few times. The chain is built from TRBV6-2 or TRBV6-3 and TRBJ2-1; no clear D gene. There are 14 residues in the CDR3. Germline loops: CDR1 MNHEY, CDR2 SVGEGT. V was trimmed by 5 bases and J by 6 bases, leaving 14 bases between them. The CDR3, as DNA: TGTGCCAGCAGTACTTACGGCAGTAGCAATGAGCAGTTCTTC. Its protein product is CASSTYGSSNEQFF.

The chain joins TRBV28 to TRBJ2-7; possible D gene TRBD2, 6 bases. This CDR3 region has 16 residues. Germline V CDR1 and CDR2: MDHEN, SYDVKM. V lost 2 bases and J lost 0, with 14 bases in between. CDR3 in amino acids: CASSLPRDSNSYEQYF. For the CDR3, the DNA is TGTGCCAGCAGTTTACCCCGGGACTCAAACTCCTACGAGCAGTACTTC.

The chain links TRBV2 to TRBJ2-7; the D is unclear. V was pared by 7 bases and J by 1 base, with 14 bases between. This CDR3 has 14 residues. Germline V CDR1 and CDR2: SNHLY, FYNNEI. CDR3 sequence reads: CASTSTPGSYEQYF. CDR3 DNA sequence: TGTGCCAGCACGTCCACTCCAGGTTCCTACGAGCAGTACTTC.

On this clonotype: A clone one base away is much larger, so this may be a read error. V usage is TRBV28 and J usage is TRBJ2-7; 8 bases map to TRBD1. The CDR3 has 14 amino acids. V lost 3 bases and J lost 6; bases outside the gene matches: 7. CDR1 and CDR2 (germline): MDHEN, SYDVKM. The CDR3 sequence: CASSFTGGQVEQYF. The CDR3 bases are TGTGCCAGCAGTTTCACAGGGGGTCAGGTCGAGCAGTACTTC.

This clonotype was seen a few times. The chain joins TRBV11-3 to TRBJ2-1, with 9 bases that match TRBD2. Germline loops: CDR1 SGHNT, CDR2 YENEEA. The CDR3 is made up of 15 amino acids. Trimming took 4 bases from V and 5 from J; bases not matched to a gene: 6. The CDR3 DNA reads TGTGCCAGCAGCTATAGCGGGAGCTACGACAATGAGCAGTTCTTC. This encodes CASSYSGSYDNEQFF. The full variable domain, with the rest looked up from reference TRBV11-3 and TRBJ2-1, is EAGVVQSPRYKIIEKKQPVAFWCNPISGHNTLYWYLQNLGQGPELLIRYENEEAVDDSQLPKDRFSAERLKGVDSTLKIQPAELGDSAVYLCASSYSGSYDNEQFFGPGTRLTVL.

V usage is TRBV19 and J usage is TRBJ2-5; 9 nucleotides line up with TRBD1. Germline values: CDR1 LNHDA, CDR2 SQIVND (reference sequence). V trimming: 6 bases; J trimming: 4 bases; junction bases outside the gene matches: 9. The CDR3 is made up of 15 amino acids. The CDR3 region is CASRHKQGALETQYF. The CDR3 nucleotides are TGTGCCAGTAGACACAAACAGGGGGCGTTAGAGACCCAGTACTTC.

This clonotype showed up many times. This chain connects TRBV11-2 to TRBJ2-7; no reliable D call. Germline V gene sequence: CDR1 SGHAT, CDR2 FQNNGV. V dropped 1 base and J dropped 9 bases, with 10 bases sitting between them. The CDR3 contains 12 residues. The CDR3 coding sequence is TGTGCCAGCAGCTTAGTCCCGGGCGGGCAGTACTTC. Protein sequence: CASSLVPGGQYF.

The table lists this clonotype with a few counts. The V call is TRBV30, the J call TRBJ2-3; D may be TRBD1 or TRBD2 (5 bases each). This CDR3 is 15 amino acids long. From germline, CDR1 is GTSNPN and CDR2 SVGIG (reference sequence). Trimming removed 1 base from V and 8 bases from J, with 19 bases in between. CDR3 coding DNA: TGTGCCTGGAGTGGGGGACCCCGAGCGATGGCTACGCAGTATTTT. It specifies CAWSGGPRAMATQYF.

This clonotype was seen ten or more times. This sequence joins TRBV18 and TRBJ2-1; 11 positions match TRBD2. CDR3 length: 16 amino acids. The V segment lost 3 bases and the J segment 5 bases; nucleotides outside the gene matches: 6. Germline V gene sequence: CDR1 KGHSH, CDR2 LQKENI. The CDR3 region is CASSPWGTSGNNEQFF. CDR3 sequence (DNA): TGTGCCAGCTCACCTTGGGGGACTAGCGGCAACAATGAGCAGTTCTTC.

This chain connects TRBV6-5 to TRBJ2-2; D is possibly TRBD2 (6 bases). In germline, CDR1 is MNHEY, CDR2 SVGAGI. Trimming left V 2 bases short and J 7 bases short, with 11 bases between. This CDR3 has 14 residues. CDR3 amino acids: CASSYEDYYGELFF. DNA of the CDR3: TGTGCCAGCAGTTACGAGGACTATTACGGGGAGCTGTTTTTT.

This clonotype was seen only once. This CDR3 is CAWSVPPAGGEKTQYF. The CDR3 DNA reads as TGTGCCTGGAGTGTACCGCCAGCGGGAGGCGAAAAGACCCAGTACTTC. V gene TRBV30 combines with J gene TRBJ2-7, with 9 nucleotides matching TRBD2. The assigned J gene may be wrong: the sequence end matches TRBJ2-5 better. CDR1 GTSNPN and CDR2 SVGIG come from the germline V gene (reference sequence). The CDR3 has 16 residues.

In this sample, this clonotype turned up many times. This sequence joins TRBV6-2 or TRBV6-3 and TRBJ1-2; possible D gene TRBD1, 5 bases. V was trimmed by 3 bases and J by 4 bases, leaving 9 bases between them. The CDR3 is 13 amino acids. Per the germline V gene, CDR1 is MNHEY and CDR2 is SVGEGT. CDR3 bases: TGTGCCAGCAGTTATGGACAACTCTATGGCTACACCTTC. This gives the protein CASSYGQLYGYTF.

This clonotype was counted many times. The chain has TRBV27 and TRBJ2-7; 9 nucleotides match TRBD1. The CDR3 is made up of 13 amino acids. The junction had 7 bases not matched to a gene; V was cut back by 7 bases and J by 6 bases. CDR1 and CDR2 (germline): MNHEY, SMNVEV (reference sequence). The CDR3 DNA follows: TGTGCCAGCATAGGGACAGGGTATTCCGAGCAGTACTTC. This encodes CASIGTGYSEQYF.